This note documents a single T cell receptor beta chain sequence. This entry belongs to a study of blood T cell repertoires in COVID-19. In the study overall: COVID-19 samples, acute and convalescent, were from the United States, Italy and Spain. The cDNA or gDNA used as material had been derived from T cells, B-cell-depleted T cells, or PBMCs.

The Seattle site enrolled patients during active infection and followed them longitudinally. Looked up from germline, CDR1 is MNHEY and CDR2 is SVGEGT. Unmatched junction bases numbered 5, after V lost 6 bases and J lost 3 bases. The length of the CDR3 is 15 residues. In the study's own analysis: By means of reference gene primer amplification, nucleated cell counts were estimated. This table comes from immunoSEQ multiplex PCR, and its TCRdb copy is limited to in-frame clones, with some not included. Clonal size and the V and J genes are those of that table, whereas D and trimming came from the DNA. The sample yields fewer than 700,000 clones, 70% to 90% seen once.

The sequence came from a woman aged 45-60 years with COVID-19, enrolled during active disease. The genes are TRBV6-2 or TRBV6-3 and TRBJ2-6, with 7 nucleotides matching TRBD2. Sequences were obtained from peripheral blood. The CDR3 reads CASSRRGGGANVLTF. The CDR3 DNA reads TGTGCCAGCAGCCGACGCGGGGGTGGGGCCAACGTCCTGACTTTC.